In this sample, the clone carrying this T cell receptor (beta chain) turned up many times. Its cognate antigen is unknown. The read terminates 3 residues before the CDR3 end, so the remaining end is supplied by the germline J gene. The length of the CDR3 is 15 residues. Germline V CDR1 and CDR2: MDHEN, SYDVKM. V lost 7 bases, J lost 7 bases, and 12 bases stayed unmatched. The sample originates from a study of T cell clonality in common variable immunodeficiency. Study results and limitations: TCRbeta clonality was increased in CVID versus healthy controls. Patient heterogeneity in the CVID cohort limited correlations between repertoire features and clinical complications. Reportedly, TCR beta sequences from common variable immunodeficiency showed fewer deletions and N-nucleotide insertions.

The method was immunoSEQ multiplex PCR; TCRdb's version includes in-frame clones alone and lacks a portion of them. Observed in the sample are approximately 8,300 clones, none of them singletons. CVID subjects were 15 or so female and roughly 31 male, aged about 8 to 70. The source of this sequence is a human donor with common variable immunodeficiency. The sequenced sample consisted of peripheral blood mononuclear cells. The V call is TRBV28, the J call TRBJ2-1; 8 bases align to TRBD2. The DNA read from the CDR3 is TGTGCCAGCACCTTCGCTAGCGGCGGGAGGAATGAG. Translating it yields CASTFASGGRNE. The whole CDR3 protein reads CASTFASGGRNEQFF.